This T cell receptor beta chain was recorded in a study of immune evolution from preneoplasia to lung adenocarcinoma. Study results and limitations: Normal lung had the highest top T cell clone frequencies.

The V gene's germline CDR1 is SGHVS and CDR2 FQNEAQ. V lost 5 bases, J lost 4 bases, and 12 bases lay in between. The CDR3 is 14 residues long. Sequenced by immunoSEQ multiplex PCR; TCRdb stores in-frame clones only, minus some. The sample carries 5,000 to 6,500 clones, about 75% recorded once. For this clone: The antigen remains unidentified.

The clonotype originates from a person aged 60-80 years with lung adenocarcinoma. This chain uses TRBV7-8 with TRBJ1-5, with a possible D match to TRBD1 (6 bases). What was sequenced was FFPE minimally invasive lung adenocarcinoma tissue. The CDR3, as DNA: TGTGCCAGCAGCCAAACAGGGAATAATCAGCCCCAGCATTTT. It is translated as CASSQTGNNQPQHF.